Sequencing of this T cell receptor beta chain was carried out in a study of T cell responses to AZD1222 COVID-19 vaccine. Across the study: The analysis combined second doses at about 4 or about 12 weeks.

As to this clone: Antigen: not known.

Study-level results: With two AZD1222 doses given, Spike-specific TCR breadth and depth both rose. Clonal diversity may have been underestimated in mostly white British donors.

Germline V gene data show CDR1 as SGHTA and CDR2 as FQGNSA. The ends lost 2 bases at V and 4 bases at J; junction bases unmatched: 1. The CDR3 totals 13 residues. Clones were read by immunoSEQ multiplex PCR, and TCRdb kept only the in-frame ones, dropping some. The profile covers around 100,000 clones, with roughly 84% appearing a single time and 15% to 20% taken by the ten largest. This specimen consisted of peripheral blood, obtained on day 0 of AZD1222 vaccination. V usage is TRBV7-2 and J usage is TRBJ2-5; 7 positions agree with TRBD1. This receptor was taken from an adult in good health. The CDR3 here is CASSLYRGETQYF. The CDR3 coding sequence is TGTGCCAGCAGCTTATACAGGGGAGAGACCCAGTACTTC.